Listed below are T cell receptor beta chains from one sample, sequenced in a study of blood T cells in healthy people across ages. From the 5' RACE reads, TCRdb called clonotypes with MiXCR, one entry per CDR3 protein. The sample lists roughly 680,000 distinct CDR3 sequences, roughly 21% seen once, with 3% to 4.5% in the top ten. The sequenced sample was blood. The receptors stem from a man in his sixties or seventies in good health. Both conserved end residues are part of each CDR3. Fields, in order: V gene, D gene, J gene, clone size, CDR3 DNA, CDR3 protein. The D gene is left open where the match is weak. Clone size is given for some rows only: seen once, a few or many times, or a class if the clone is expanded.

TRBV10-3	TRBD2	TRBJ2-3	few	TGTGCCATCAGTGAGTCGAGTAGCGGGAGAGGTGATACGCAGTATTTT	CAISESSSGRGDTQYF
TRBV7-2	-	TRBJ2-7	few	TGTGCCAGCAGCTTAGGCGGCATCCCCAGTGGTGAGCAGTACTTC	CASSLGGIPSGEQYF
TRBV5-1	-	TRBJ1-2	-	TGCGCCAGCAGCTTGGATTACGAGGGTGCCTATGGCTACACCTTC	CASSLDYEGAYGYTF
TRBV6-2/TRBV6-3	TRBD1	TRBJ2-7	-	TGTGCCAGCAGGGGACAGAAGGGCTACGAGCAGTACTTC	CASRGQKGYEQYF
TRBV3-1	TRBD1	TRBJ1-1	few	TGTGCCAGCAGCCAAGATTGGACAGGGAATGCTGAAGCTTTCTTT	CASSQDWTGNAEAFF
TRBV6-2/TRBV6-3	-	TRBJ2-1	many	TGTGCCAGCAGTCTCAGGGAAGTGCAGTTCTTC	CASSLREVQFF
TRBV20-1	-	TRBJ2-1	-	TGCAGTGCTAGAGGCTGGGGGGTCAATGAGCAGTTCTTC	CSARGWGVNEQFF
TRBV20-1	-	TRBJ2-1	few	TGCAGTGCTAGAGACTCCACCTCTTCCTACAATGAGCAGTTCTTC	CSARDSTSSYNEQFF
TRBV10-3	-	TRBJ2-3	-	TGTGCCATCAGTGACTCCAATGCAGATACGCAGTATTTT	CAISDSNADTQYF
TRBV20-1	TRBD2	TRBJ2-5	-	TGCAGTGCGACCACTAGCGGGAGGGCCACGGGAGAGACCCAGTACTTC	CSATTSGRATGETQYF
TRBV5-1	-	TRBJ1-2	-	TGCGCCAGCAGCTCCGTTCAGGATGGCTACACCTTC	CASSSVQDGYTF
TRBV3-1	TRBD2	TRBJ2-2	-	TGTGCCAGCAGCCTGGGGAGGGCGCTCACCGGGGAGCTGTTTTTT	CASSLGRALTGELFF
TRBV6-1	-	TRBJ2-7	-	TGTGCCAGCAGTGAGAGGGGGGACAAGACCTACGAGCAGTACTTC	CASSERGDKTYEQYF
TRBV20-1	TRBD1	TRBJ1-2	few	TGCAGCACCAGGGGGGGGAACTATGGCTACACCTTC	CSTRGGNYGYTF
TRBV27	TRBD1	TRBJ2-7	-	TGTGCCAGCAGTCGCGGACAGGGGGCTGCGACTAGCTACGAGCAGTACTTC	CASSRGQGAATSYEQYF
TRBV7-2	TRBD2	TRBJ2-3	-	TGTGCCAGCAGCTTAGTTCCTAGCGGAAGCACAGATACGCAGTATTTT	CASSLVPSGSTDTQYF
TRBV18	-	TRBJ1-6	-	TGTGCCAGCTCACCAGACCCTGTCGGTTCACCCCTCCACTTT	CASSPDPVGSPLHF
TRBV6-5	TRBD1	TRBJ1-1	few	TGTGTCAGCAGTTCTAGGACAGGGGGGACTACTGAAGCTTTCTTT	CVSSSRTGGTTEAFF
TRBV9	-	TRBJ2-7	-	TGTGCCAGCAGCCCCTGGGCGGTGGCGGGCCTCTACGAGCAGTACTTC	CASSPWAVAGLYEQYF
TRBV7-2	-	TRBJ1-4	-	TGTGCCAGCAGCTTAAACCAGGGTGAAAAACTGTTTTTT	CASSLNQGEKLFF
TRBV7-9	-	TRBJ2-7	few	TGTGCCAGCAGATCCCTGGGGGAAGGGACCTACGAGCAGTACTTC	CASRSLGEGTYEQYF
TRBV21-1	-	TRBJ2-3	-	TGTGCCAGCAGTCGACTAGCGACTACGCAGTATTTT	CASSRLATTQYF
TRBV12-5	TRBD1	TRBJ2-1	few	TGTGCTAGTGGTCCAAAAACAGGGGGCAATGAGCAGTTCTTC	CASGPKTGGNEQFF
TRBV5-6	TRBD1	TRBJ2-5	-	TGTGCCAGCAGCTCGGGACAGGCCCCAGGGGAGACCCAGTACTTC	CASSSGQAPGETQYF
TRBV7-9	TRBD2	TRBJ2-3	many	TGTGCCAGCGCTTCCACAGCGGGAGCCCGCGTGGGGCAGTATTTT	CASASTAGARVGQYF
TRBV6-2/TRBV6-3	TRBD2	TRBJ2-1	-	TGTGCCAGCAACTCTGGAGGGAGGGACTACAATGAGCAGTTCTTC	CASNSGGRDYNEQFF
TRBV6-5	-	TRBJ2-5	-	TGTGCCAGCGGTTACCAGCTCCCGGGGGCCCAAGAGACCCAGTACTTC	CASGYQLPGAQETQYF
TRBV6-2/TRBV6-3	-	TRBJ2-5	few	TGTGCCAGCAGTTACCCCGAGACCCAGTACTTC	CASSYPETQYF
TRBV5-1	-	TRBJ2-1	once	TGCGCCAGCAGCGAAGCAGGGAGTGAGCAGTTCTTC	CASSEAGSEQFF
TRBV6-4	TRBD1	TRBJ2-7	-	TGTGCCAGCAGATCGACAATGGGACAGGGGGAATACGAGCAGTACTTC	CASRSTMGQGEYEQYF
TRBV7-2	-	TRBJ1-5	-	TGTGCCAGCAGCTTGAGTTCAGGGGCGATATATCAGCCCCAGCATTTT	CASSLSSGAIYQPQHF